A selection of T cell receptor beta chains follows, all from one sample in a study of response to subunit inactivated influenza vaccine. TCRdb ran MiXCR on the RT-PCR reads and lists one entry per CDR3 protein. In the table there are about 190,000 distinct CDR3 sequences, 14% of which are singletons. The material was CD8+ T cells sorted from PBMCs, obtained 4 to 6 days after vaccination. Receptors originate from a man between 45 and 60 years old who received an inactivated influenza vaccine. CDR3s include the opening cysteine and the closing phenylalanine or tryptophan. A D gene is named only where the DNA matches it firmly. Expanded clones get a size class; other rows say once, few or many, or leave the size out.

clone size | D gene | J gene | V gene | CDR3 protein | CDR3 DNA
few | - | TRBJ1-1 | TRBV29-1 | CSAEDPGHTEAFF | TGCAGCGCCGAGGACCCGGGACACACTGAAGCTTTCTTT
few | - | TRBJ2-3 | TRBV7-8 | CASSLGVGSPSTDTQYF | TGTGCCAGCAGCTTAGGTGTGGGCAGCCCTAGCACAGATACGCAGTATTTT
- | - | TRBJ2-1 | TRBV29-1 | CSVEDGSGLSYNEQFF | TGCAGCGTTGAAGATGGGAGCGGGCTCTCCTACAATGAGCAGTTCTTC
- | TRBD2 | TRBJ2-3 | TRBV29-1 | CSVARTGGGTDTQYF | TGCAGCGTTGCCAGGACGGGAGGAGGCACAGATACGCAGTATTTT
- | - | TRBJ2-1 | TRBV29-1 | CSVPAEYNEQFF | TGCAGCGTCCCGGCGGAATACAATGAGCAGTTCTTC
- | - | TRBJ1-1 | TRBV7-9 | CASSAVWGPGTEAFF | TGTGCCAGCAGCGCGGTCTGGGGCCCGGGGACTGAAGCTTTCTTT
many | - | TRBJ2-3 | TRBV7-3 | CASSLKLAGDTQYF | TGTGCCAGCAGCTTAAAGCTAGCTGGAGATACGCAGTATTTT
- | TRBD2 | TRBJ2-3 | TRBV28 | CASSTGLAGGFSDTQYF | TGTGCCAGCAGTACGGGACTAGCGGGAGGATTTTCAGATACGCAGTATTTT
few | - | TRBJ2-2 | TRBV6-6 | CASNSGAGELFF | TGTGCCAGCAATTCGGGGGCCGGGGAGCTGTTTTTT
many | - | TRBJ2-1 | TRBV12-3/TRBV12-4 | CASSLQWDEQFF | TGTGCCAGCAGCCTACAGTGGGATGAGCAGTTCTTC
few | - | TRBJ2-1 | TRBV6-2/TRBV6-3 | CASSYTGSYNEQFF | TGTGCCAGCAGTTACACCGGGTCCTACAATGAGCAGTTCTTC
few | - | TRBJ1-1 | TRBV20-1 | CSAREGGTEAFF | TGCAGTGCTAGGGAGGGGGGCACTGAAGCTTTCTTT
many | TRBD2 | TRBJ2-1 | TRBV28 | CASTWTSGYNEQFF | TGTGCCAGCACCTGGACTAGCGGGTACAATGAGCAGTTCTTC
many | - | TRBJ1-2 | TRBV29-1 | CSVGVLGEGRYGYTF | TGCAGCGTGGGGGTCTTAGGGGAAGGGCGCTATGGCTACACCTTC
few | TRBD2 | TRBJ2-1 | TRBV12-3/TRBV12-4 | CASSLGSGAAYNEQFF | TGTGCCAGCAGTTTAGGTAGCGGGGCCGCCTACAATGAGCAGTTCTTC
few | - | TRBJ2-1 | TRBV20-1 | CSARVFRSSYNEQFF | TGCAGTGCTAGAGTATTCCGGAGCTCCTACAATGAGCAGTTCTTC
- | - | TRBJ2-1 | TRBV20-1 | CSARERFGGTYEQFF | TGCAGTGCTAGAGAGCGTTTCGGGGGAACCTATGAGCAGTTCTTC
few | TRBD2 | TRBJ2-3 | TRBV27 | CASSLYLAGGGTQYF | TGTGCCAGCAGTTTATACTTGGCGGGAGGTGGTACGCAGTATTTT
few | TRBD1 | TRBJ2-3 | TRBV11-2 | CASSPLMGQGSDTQYF | TGTGCCAGCAGCCCCCTGATGGGACAGGGTTCAGATACGCAGTATTTT
- | - | TRBJ1-5 | TRBV7-9 | CASSLQGLRQPQHF | TGTGCCAGCAGCTTACAGGGCCTGAGACAGCCCCAGCATTTT
- | - | TRBJ2-5 | TRBV4-2 | CASSQGGEGPIQETQYF | TGTGCCAGCAGCCAAGGAGGAGAGGGGCCTATCCAAGAGACCCAGTACTTC
many | TRBD1 | TRBJ1-5 | TRBV10-3 | CAINDGTGGGSNQPQHF | TGTGCCATCAACGACGGGACAGGGGGCGGGAGCAATCAGCCCCAGCATTTT
- | - | TRBJ2-2 | TRBV5-5 | CASSDSANTGELFF | TGTGCCAGTTCGGACAGCGCGAACACCGGGGAGCTGTTTTTT
few | - | TRBJ2-4 | TRBV4-3 | CASSQLDGPKNIQYF | TGCGCCAGCAGCCAATTAGACGGCCCTAAAAACATTCAGTACTTC